This passage covers 14 T cell receptor beta chains from one sample sequenced in a study of T cells expressing NK-cell markers. TCRdb reanalyzed the 5' RACE reads, giving one entry per CDR3 protein sequence and no DNA. The table lists 500,000 to 700,000 distinct CDR3 sequences. Sequenced input: blood T cells: a sorted CD56 or NKG2C T cell subset, CD4+ or CD8+ T cells, or bulk PBMC T cells (not recorded which). These receptors were obtained from a man aged 18-30 years in good health.

The chain links TRBV29-1 to TRBJ2-5; TCRdb picks TRBD1, but there is no DNA to check that call. Germline CDR1 reads SQVTM; CDR2 reads ANQGSEA. The CDR3 runs 13 residues. This CDR3 is CSLKGQGAETQYF.

The J gene is TRBJ2-7, the V gene TRBV12-3 or TRBV12-4; TCRdb's D call of TRBD2 is untestable without DNA. The CDR3 is 15 amino acids. The CDR3: CASSLLGTRNIEQYF.

This chain connects TRBV29-1 to TRBJ1-1; lacking DNA, the TRBD1 call made by TCRdb goes unchecked. This CDR3 is 11 amino acids long. The germline V gene encodes CDR1 SQVTM and CDR2 ANQGSEA. CDR3 region: CSGTGVSEAFF.

The CDR3 here is CATAGPSTDTQYF. The V call is TRBV24-1, the J call TRBJ2-3; lacking DNA, the TRBD2 call made by TCRdb goes unchecked. Germline V CDR1 and CDR2: KGHDR, SFDVKD. There are 13 residues in the CDR3.

This chain uses TRBV27 with TRBJ2-5; the TCRdb D gene call, TRBD1, has no DNA to confirm it. Germline V lookup: CDR1 MNHEY, CDR2 SMNVEV (reference sequence). The CDR3 loop spans 14 amino acids. The CDR3 protein is CASRKDRVQQTQYF.

The chain recombines TRBV5-1 with TRBJ1-2; TCRdb outputs TRBD1, but without DNA this stays unchecked. The CDR3 sequence is 14 residues long. Germline CDR1 and CDR2: SGHRS and YFSETQ. The CDR3 is CASSMQQGAYGYTF.

Here the CDR3 reads CASSVRTGVGQPQHF. This chain connects TRBV27 to TRBJ1-5; TCRdb returns TRBD1, unconfirmable since there is no DNA. CDR3 length: 15 residues. Germline V gives CDR1 MNHEY, CDR2 SMNVEV (reference sequence).

The chain recombines TRBV27 with TRBJ2-7; TCRdb proposes TRBD1, but this gene call is untestable without DNA. The CDR3 is made up of 15 amino acids. CDR1 and CDR2 from the germline V gene are MNHEY and SMNVEV (reference sequence). The CDR3 sequence is CASSFSRGPLDEQYF.

This sequence joins TRBV12-3 or TRBV12-4 and TRBJ2-3; the TRBD1 assignment by TCRdb is unverifiable without DNA. The CDR3 totals 14 residues. CDR3 sequence reads: CASRRDASPDTQYF.

This chain joins TRBV11-2 and TRBJ2-1; the TCRdb call, TRBD2, lacks DNA for checking. This CDR3 has 13 amino acids. Germline CDR1 SGHAT, CDR2 FQNNGV. The CDR3 reads CASSLDWRVEQFF.

The chain joins TRBV7-9 to TRBJ1-3; TCRdb indicates TRBD1, and absent DNA this call remains unverified. Germline-derived CDR1 and CDR2 are SEHNR and FQNEAQ (reference sequence). The CDR3 runs 16 residues. CDR3 region: CASSLVSGQGRNTIYF.

This CDR3 reads CASSDTLGGGLTYEQYF. The V call is TRBV2, the J call TRBJ2-7; TCRdb's D call of TRBD1 is untestable without DNA. The CDR3 extends over 17 amino acids. Germline V gene data show CDR1 as SNHLY and CDR2 as FYNNEI.

The rearrangement joins TRBV5-1 to TRBJ2-5; TCRdb proposes TRBD1, but this gene call is untestable without DNA. The germline CDR1 and CDR2 sequences are SGHRS and YFSETQ. This CDR3 comprises 14 residues. CDR3 loop: CASSYDRGPATQYF.

The rearrangement links TRBV6-1 to TRBJ2-1; the TRBD1 assignment by TCRdb is unverifiable without DNA. This CDR3 is built from 14 residues. The germline V gene encodes CDR1 MNHNS and CDR2 SASEGT. The CDR3: CASRSGRGYNEQFF.